Listed here are 9 T cell receptor beta chains from one sample, sequenced in a study of T cell repertoires in cytomegalovirus infection (dated by TCRdb to the late 2010s). What the treatment or condition label conveys for this sample: in vitro stimulation with specific CMV peptide epitopes to enrich CMV-specific T cells. The instrument was an Illumina HiSeq 1500. The public reads were reanalyzed by TCRdb: fastp trimming at Q25, MiXCR alignment, in-frame beta chains only. Entries that share a CDR3 protein sequence are merged under the most common genes and DNA. Here the sample has some 920,000 distinct CDR3 sequences; under 40% occur a single time. The top ten clonotypes cover around 15% of the sample. These receptors' antigens are unknown. The starting material was cultured CD8+ T cells from PBMCs, obtained from culture after CMV antigen stimulation. The source is a human donor in good health (CMV status not recorded). Some clones in this sample may be carry-over from other donors' samples.

This clonotype was seen more than once but under ten times. The V and J genes are TRBV10-1 and TRBJ1-2; D call uncertain. V was trimmed by 2 bases and J by 0 bases, leaving 4 bases between them. Germline CDR1 and CDR2: WNHNN and SYGVQD (reference sequence). The CDR3 loop spans 13 amino acids. This chain's CDR3 is CASSERTNYGYTF. CDR3 nucleotides: TGCGCCAGCAGTGAGAGGACTAACTATGGCTACACCTTC.

The chain links TRBV6-5 to TRBJ2-1, with no clear D. This CDR3 contains 17 residues. In germline, CDR1 is MNHEY, CDR2 SVGAGI. The V end lost 0 bases, the J end lost 4 bases, and 16 bases lay between the germline ends. The CDR3 DNA follows: TGTGCCAGCAGTTACTCGAGGTTTGGTGTCAAGTACAATGAGCAGTTCTTC. Protein sequence: CASSYSRFGVKYNEQFF.

There are a few counts of this clonotype. V usage is TRBV10-3 and J usage is TRBJ2-7, with TRBD2 matching 12 bases. V gave up 2 bases and J gave up 2 bases; unmatched junction bases: 1. CDR3 length: 15 amino acids. Germline CDR1 is ENHRY and CDR2 is SYGVKD. The CDR3 DNA is TGTGCCATCAGTGAGACTAGCGGGGGGACCTACGAGCAGTACTTC. It specifies CAISETSGGTYEQYF.

The CDR3: CASSGDRSRGYTF. The CDR3 region has the DNA TGTGCCAGCAGCGGAGACAGGAGTAGGGGCTACACCTTC. This chain connects TRBV9 to TRBJ1-2; maybe TRBD1 (6 bases). The CDR3 is 13 amino acids. Germline-derived CDR1 and CDR2 are SGDLS and YYNGEE. The V and J ends lost 3 bases and 8 bases respectively, with 14 bases between them.

A few counts support this clonotype. V gene TRBV19 combines with J gene TRBJ2-1, with D perhaps TRBD2 (6 bases). This CDR3 comprises 14 residues. Germline V gene data show CDR1 as LNHDA and CDR2 as SQIVND (reference sequence). The V end lost 6 bases, the J end lost 1 base, and 10 bases lay between the germline ends. CDR3 coding DNA: TGTGCCAGTAGCGGGGGATTATCCTACAATGAGCAGTTCTTC. Translated: CASSGGLSYNEQFF.

The V call is TRBV9, the J call TRBJ2-7; maybe TRBD1 (5 bases). Germline V gene data show CDR1 as SGDLS and CDR2 as YYNGEE. This CDR3 comprises 15 residues. Trimming took 0 bases from V and 2 from J, leaving 12 bases between them. CDR3 loop: CASSVVPGSAYEQYF. The CDR3, as DNA: TGTGCCAGCAGCGTAGTCCCAGGGTCGGCCTACGAGCAGTACTTC.

This clonotype was observed a few times. A much larger clone differs by one base, so this may be a read error. This sequence joins TRBV7-2 and TRBJ2-6; D is uncertain. Germline assignment: CDR1 SGHTA and CDR2 FQGNSA. The CDR3 spans 18 residues. CDR3 protein: CASSFSPFVSSGTNVLTF. The DNA of the CDR3 is TGTGCCAGCAGCTTCTCACCCTTCGTGAGCTCTGGGACCAACGTCCTGACTTTC.

Only a few counts were recorded for this clonotype. J is TRBJ2-7 and V is TRBV7-9, with unresolved D. This CDR3 has 14 amino acids. Looked up from germline, CDR1 is SEHNR and CDR2 is FQNEAQ (reference sequence). The V and J ends lost 2 bases and 2 bases respectively, with 10 bases between them. Here the CDR3 DNA reads TGTGCCAGCAGCTTACCCCTCCGAACCTACGAGCAGTACTTC. Its protein is CASSLPLRTYEQYF.

The rearrangement uses TRBV2 and TRBJ2-1; possible D gene TRBD2, 6 bases. The CDR3 sequence is 16 residues long. The germline gives CDR1 SNHLY, CDR2 FYNNEI. Trimming pared 5 bases from V and 0 bases from J, leaving 14 bases between. CDR3 loop: CASSHGGMSSYNEQFF. In DNA form, the CDR3 reads TGTGCCAGCAGTCACGGGGGTATGAGCTCCTACAATGAGCAGTTCTTC.